The text below deals with one T cell receptor (beta chain). Its antigen is unknown. The method was immunoSEQ multiplex PCR; TCRdb's version includes in-frame clones alone and lacks a portion of them. Of around 600,000 clones in the sample, approximately 95% were seen once. This record comes from a study of shared clonotypes between healthy human individuals. General observations from the study: Estimated clonotype richness was generally higher in naive than memory subsets. At large depth, rarefaction still showed sorted-subset sequencing to be incomplete.

This CDR3 has 16 amino acids. Germline-derived CDR1 and CDR2 are SSHAT and FNYEAQ (reference sequence). The V segment lost 2 bases and the J segment 5 bases; nucleotides outside the gene matches: 8. Positively selected for CCR7, the CD45RO-negative cells used as naive CD8 cells excluded terminally differentiated effector memory CD45RA+ cells. The source material was naive CD8+ T cells sorted from blood. J is TRBJ2-5 and V is TRBV7-7, with 10 bases identical to TRBD2. The receptor was derived from a woman between 25 and 40 years old in good health. The CDR3 reads CASSLRGLAGVETQYF. In DNA form, the CDR3 reads TGTGCCAGCAGCTTAAGAGGTCTAGCGGGAGTGGAGACCCAGTACTTC.